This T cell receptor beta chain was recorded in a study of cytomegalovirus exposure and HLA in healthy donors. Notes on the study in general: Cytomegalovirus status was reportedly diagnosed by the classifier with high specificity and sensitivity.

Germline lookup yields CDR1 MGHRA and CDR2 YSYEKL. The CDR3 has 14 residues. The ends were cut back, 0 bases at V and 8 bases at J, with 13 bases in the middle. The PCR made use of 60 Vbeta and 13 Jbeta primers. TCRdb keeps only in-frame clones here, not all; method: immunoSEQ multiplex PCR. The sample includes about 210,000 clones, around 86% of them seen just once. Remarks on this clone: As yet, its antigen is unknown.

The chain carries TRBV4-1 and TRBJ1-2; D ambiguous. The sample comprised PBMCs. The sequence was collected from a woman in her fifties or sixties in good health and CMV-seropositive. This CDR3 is CASSQDPPGGGYTF. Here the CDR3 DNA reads TGCGCCAGCAGCCAAGATCCTCCCGGAGGAGGCTACACCTTC.